This T cell receptor beta chain originates from a study of blood T cell repertoires in COVID-19. Using immunoSEQ multiplex PCR, the repertoire was profiled, and TCRdb retains in-frame clones only, with some absent. The repertoire includes about 360,000 clones, around 87% of them detected once, and 3% sits in the top ten. V gave up 3 bases and J gave up 8 bases; unmatched junction bases: 4. Germline CDR1 is KGHSH and CDR2 is LQKENI. This CDR3 is 13 amino acids long. The chain is built from TRBV18 and TRBJ2-1; 7 nucleotides agree with TRBD2. This receptor was identified in a human donor in a cohort sampled during active COVID-19. Sequenced material: peripheral blood. The CDR3 DNA is TGTGCCAGCTCACCGCGGGAGTTCGATGAGCAGTTCTTC. Residues: CASSPREFDEQFF.